This is a list of T cell receptor beta chains from one sample in a study of cytomegalovirus exposure and HLA in healthy donors. Produced via immunoSEQ multiplex PCR; TCRdb's table is partial and in-frame only. The data show 90,000 to 150,000 clones, approximately 91% seen once. Sequenced material: PBMCs. These receptors were obtained from a man younger than 35 in good health and CMV-seropositive. Both conserved end residues are part of each CDR3. Each record gives: V gene, J gene, D gene, clone size, CDR3 protein, CDR3 DNA. D genes are given only for firm matches. Size values are once, few and many counts, or a class for expanded clones, and some rows have none.

V: TRBV5-1; J: TRBJ2-2; D: .; size: .; CDR3: CASSLEAFSGELFF; DNA: TGCGCCAGCAGCTTGGAAGCCTTCTCCGGGGAGCTGTTTTTT
V: TRBV6-1; J: TRBJ2-1; D: TRBD2; size: few; CDR3: CASSASPGGGDDEQFF; DNA: TGTGCCAGCAGTGCGTCCCCTGGGGGGGGTGACGATGAGCAGTTCTTC
V: TRBV27; J: TRBJ1-2; D: .; size: .; CDR3: CASSLSWGGVSYGYTF; DNA: TGTGCCAGCAGTTTATCGTGGGGGGGAGTTAGCTATGGCTACACCTTC
V: TRBV27; J: TRBJ2-1; D: .; size: .; CDR3: CASSLIGGAYNEQFF; DNA: TGTGCCAGCAGTCTCATAGGGGGAGCCTACAATGAGCAGTTCTTC
V: TRBV1; J: TRBJ1-1; D: .; size: .; CDR3: CTSSQDLRGQARIGTEAFF; DNA: TGCACCAGCAGCCAAGATCTGCGTGGACAGGCCCGAATCGGCACTGAAGCTTTCTTT
V: TRBV7-2; J: TRBJ1-1; D: .; size: .; CDR3: CASSLGKDMNTEAFF; DNA: TGTGCCAGCAGCTTAGGTAAAGACATGAACACTGAAGCTTTCTTT
V: TRBV10-2; J: TRBJ1-1; D: TRBD1; size: .; CDR3: CASRGTGSGGTEAFF; DNA: TGCGCCAGCAGAGGGACAGGCTCGGGAGGCACTGAAGCTTTCTTT
V: TRBV5-4; J: TRBJ1-1; D: TRBD1; size: .; CDR3: CATHSLDRDGVNTEAFF; DNA: TGTGCCACCCATAGCCTCGACAGGGATGGGGTGAACACTGAAGCTTTCTTT
V: TRBV18; J: TRBJ2-5; D: .; size: .; CDR3: CASSPVGSQGETQYF; DNA: TGTGCCAGCTCACCGGTAGGATCCCAGGGTGAGACCCAGTACTTC
V: TRBV6-1; J: TRBJ1-2; D: TRBD1; size: .; CDR3: CASSATGNRRGGYTF; DNA: TGTGCCAGCAGTGCGACAGGGAATCGGCGTGGAGGCTACACCTTC